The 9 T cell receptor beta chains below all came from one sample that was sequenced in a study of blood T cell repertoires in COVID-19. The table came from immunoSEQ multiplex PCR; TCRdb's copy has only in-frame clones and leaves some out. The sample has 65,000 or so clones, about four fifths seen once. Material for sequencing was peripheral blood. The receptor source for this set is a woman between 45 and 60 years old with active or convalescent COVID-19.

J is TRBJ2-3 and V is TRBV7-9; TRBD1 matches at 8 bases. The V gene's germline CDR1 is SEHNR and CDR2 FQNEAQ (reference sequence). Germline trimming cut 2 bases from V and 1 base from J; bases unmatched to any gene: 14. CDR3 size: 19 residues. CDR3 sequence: CASSLSIPRTGKGTDTQYF. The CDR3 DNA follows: TGTGCCAGCAGCTTAAGTATCCCCAGGACAGGGAAGGGCACAGATACGCAGTATTTT.

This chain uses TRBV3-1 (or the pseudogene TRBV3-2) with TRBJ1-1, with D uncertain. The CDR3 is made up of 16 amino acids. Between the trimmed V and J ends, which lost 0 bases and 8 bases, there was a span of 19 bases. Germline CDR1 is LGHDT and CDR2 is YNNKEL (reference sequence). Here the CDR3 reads CASSQDYGGRNGEAFF. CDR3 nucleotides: TGTGCCAGCAGCCAAGACTACGGAGGGAGAAATGGGGAAGCTTTCTTT.

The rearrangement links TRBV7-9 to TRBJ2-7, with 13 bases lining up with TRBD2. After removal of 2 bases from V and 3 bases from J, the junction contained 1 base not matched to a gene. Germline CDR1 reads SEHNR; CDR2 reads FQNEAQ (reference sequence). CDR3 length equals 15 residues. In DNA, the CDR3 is TGTGCCAGCAGCTTACGGACTAGCGGGAGCTACGAGCAGTACTTC. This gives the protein CASSLRTSGSYEQYF. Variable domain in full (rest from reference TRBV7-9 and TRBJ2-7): DTGVSQNPRHKITKRGQNVTFRCDPISEHNRLYWYRQTLGQGPEFLTYFQNEAQLEKSRLLSDRFSAERPKGSFSTLEIQRTEQGDSAMYLCASSLRTSGSYEQYFGPGTRLTVT.

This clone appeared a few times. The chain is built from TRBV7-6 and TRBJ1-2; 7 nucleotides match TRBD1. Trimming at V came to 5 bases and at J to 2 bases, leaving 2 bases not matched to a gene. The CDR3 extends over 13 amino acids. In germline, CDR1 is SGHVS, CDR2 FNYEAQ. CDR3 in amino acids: CASSPQGNYGYTF. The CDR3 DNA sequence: TGTGCCAGCAGCCCACAGGGGAACTATGGCTACACCTTC. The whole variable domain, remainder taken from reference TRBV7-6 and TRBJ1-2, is GAGVSQSPRYKVTKRGQDVALRCDPISGHVSLYWYRQALGQGPEFLTYFNYEAQQDKSGLPNDRFSAERPEGSISTLTIQRTEQRDSAMYRCASSPQGNYGYTFGSGTRLTVV.

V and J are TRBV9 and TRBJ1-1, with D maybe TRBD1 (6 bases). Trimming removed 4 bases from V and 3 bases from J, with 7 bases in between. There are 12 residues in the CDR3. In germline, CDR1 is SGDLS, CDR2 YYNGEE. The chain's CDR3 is CASSRTDTEAFF. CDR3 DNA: TGTGCCAGCAGCCGGACAGACACTGAAGCTTTCTTT.

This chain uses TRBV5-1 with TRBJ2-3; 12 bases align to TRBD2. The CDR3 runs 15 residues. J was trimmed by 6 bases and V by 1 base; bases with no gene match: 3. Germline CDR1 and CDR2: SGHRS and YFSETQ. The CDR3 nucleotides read TGCGCCAGCAGCTTGCTGACTAGCGGGAGTGATACGCAGTATTTT. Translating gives CASSLLTSGSDTQYF.

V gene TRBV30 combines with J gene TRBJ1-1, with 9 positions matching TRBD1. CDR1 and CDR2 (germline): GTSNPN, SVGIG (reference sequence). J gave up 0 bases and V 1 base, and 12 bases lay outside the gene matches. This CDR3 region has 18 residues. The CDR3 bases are TGTGCCTGGAGTGCCGGTGGGGGGACAGGGTATATGAACACTGAAGCTTTCTTT. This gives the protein CAWSAGGGTGYMNTEAFF.

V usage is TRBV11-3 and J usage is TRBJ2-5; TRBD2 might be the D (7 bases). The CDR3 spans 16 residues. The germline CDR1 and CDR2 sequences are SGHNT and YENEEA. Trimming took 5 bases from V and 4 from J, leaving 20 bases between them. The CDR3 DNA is TGTGCCAGCAGCCCGGGGGAGGGGGGCGCGCGAGAGACCCAGTACTTC. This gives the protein CASSPGEGGARETQYF.

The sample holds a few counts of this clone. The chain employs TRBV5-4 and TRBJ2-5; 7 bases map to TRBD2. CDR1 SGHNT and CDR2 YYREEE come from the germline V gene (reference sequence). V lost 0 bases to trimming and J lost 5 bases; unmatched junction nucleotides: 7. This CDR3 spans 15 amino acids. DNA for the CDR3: TGTGCCAGCAGCTTGGGCCCTGCGGGAGAGGAGACCCAGTACTTC. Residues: CASSLGPAGEETQYF.